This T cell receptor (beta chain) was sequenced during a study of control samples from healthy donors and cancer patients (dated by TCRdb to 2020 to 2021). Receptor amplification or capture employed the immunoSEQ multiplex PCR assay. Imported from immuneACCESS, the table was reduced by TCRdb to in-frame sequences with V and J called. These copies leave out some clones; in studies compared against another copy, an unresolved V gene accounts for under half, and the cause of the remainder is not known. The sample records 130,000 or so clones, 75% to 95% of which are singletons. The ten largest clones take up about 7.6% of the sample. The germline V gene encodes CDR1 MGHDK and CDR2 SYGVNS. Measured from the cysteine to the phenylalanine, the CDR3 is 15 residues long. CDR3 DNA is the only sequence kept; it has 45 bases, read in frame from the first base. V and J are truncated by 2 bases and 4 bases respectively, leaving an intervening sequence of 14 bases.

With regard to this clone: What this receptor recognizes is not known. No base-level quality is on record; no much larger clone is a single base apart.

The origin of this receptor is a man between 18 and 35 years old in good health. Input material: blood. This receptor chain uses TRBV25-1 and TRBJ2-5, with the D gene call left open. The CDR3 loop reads CASSEGVWELETQYF. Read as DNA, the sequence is TGTGCCAGCAGTGAAGGAGTTTGGGAACTAGAGACCCAGTACTTC. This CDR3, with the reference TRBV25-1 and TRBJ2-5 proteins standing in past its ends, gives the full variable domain EADIYQTPRYLVIGTGKKITLECSQTMGHDKMYWYQQDPGMELHLIHYSYGVNSTEKGDLSSESTVSRIRTEHFPLTLESARPSHTSQYLCASSEGVWELETQYFGPGTRLLVL.